This T cell receptor (beta chain) was recorded in a study of human T cells and chemical hapten exposure. The overall study: Weekly diphenylcyclopropenone doses were given to patients' scalps across the approximately 25-week study.

The time point was: patch test 3, about 24 weeks after DPC sensitization. Indicated treatment: therapeutic diphenylcyclopropenone sensitization with weekly scalp DPC. The CDR3 is made up of 16 amino acids. From germline, CDR1 is MRHNA and CDR2 SNTAGT. With V trimmed by 0 bases and J by 6 bases, 2 bases remained unmatched. Study-wide results and caveats: Large CDR3 similarity clusters arose significantly more often from expanded TCRs than from controls. High-frequency TCRs, those above 1 in 1000, stayed the same after DPC sensitization.

In this sample, this clonotype turned up a few times. As yet, its antigen is unknown. The study used a library that attached unique molecular identifiers to individual cDNA molecules. TCRdb ran MiXCR on the RACE reads and lists one entry per CDR3 protein. Here the sample spans about 90,000 distinct CDR3 sequences, 11% being singletons. The V call is TRBV6-4, the J call TRBJ2-1; 13 nucleotides match TRBD2. The sample in question was whole blood, obtained in connection with sensitization to the hapten diphenylcyclopropenone (DPC). This receptor was identified in a woman aged 25 to 39 with alopecia areata. Some clones in this sample may be carry-over from other donors' samples. In DNA, the CDR3 is TGTGCCAGCAGTGACTCGGGGACTAGCGGGGTCAATGAGCAGTTCTTC. This encodes CASSDSGTSGVNEQFF.